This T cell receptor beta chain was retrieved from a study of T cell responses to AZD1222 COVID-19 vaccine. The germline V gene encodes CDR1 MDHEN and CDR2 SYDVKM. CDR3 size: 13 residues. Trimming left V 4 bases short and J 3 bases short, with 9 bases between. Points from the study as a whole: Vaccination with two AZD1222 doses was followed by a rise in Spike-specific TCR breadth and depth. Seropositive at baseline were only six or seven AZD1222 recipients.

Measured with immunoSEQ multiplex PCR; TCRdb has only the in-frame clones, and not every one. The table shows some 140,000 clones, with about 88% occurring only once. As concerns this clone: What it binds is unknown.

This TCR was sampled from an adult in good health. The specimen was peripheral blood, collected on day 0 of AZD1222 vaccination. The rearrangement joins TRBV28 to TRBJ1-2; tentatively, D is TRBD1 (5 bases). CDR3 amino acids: CASSSTDYYGYTF. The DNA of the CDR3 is TGTGCCAGCAGTTCGACAGATTACTATGGCTACACCTTC.